The 26 T cell receptor beta chains listed next were all sequenced from one sample in a study of blood T cell repertoires in COVID-19. The assay was immunoSEQ multiplex PCR, and TCRdb's table has in-frame clones only and misses some. The table includes roughly 120,000 clones, 70% to 80% detected once. Sample: peripheral blood. The receptors stem from a woman aged 80 or older with acute or convalescent COVID-19.

The chain uses TRBV21-1 and TRBJ2-3; TRBD1, the D gene given by the table, was not confirmed from the DNA. TRBV21-1 represents a pseudogene. The length of the CDR3 is 17 residues. The CDR3: CASSNKKRDSTTDTQYF. DNA for the CDR3: TGTGCCAGCAGCAACAAAAAACGGGACAGTACCACAGATACGCAGTATTTT.

The V and J genes are TRBV4-3 and TRBJ2-2; D unclear. Trimming left V 0 bases short and J 7 bases short, with 9 bases between. Germline values: CDR1 LGHNA, CDR2 YSLEER. The CDR3 consists of 14 residues. DNA of the CDR3: TGCGCCAGCAGCCAAGATCGGAGCATCGGGGAGCTGTTTTTT. It encodes CASSQDRSIGELFF.

The chain employs TRBV15 and TRBJ1-5; D gene unclear. Between the trimmed V and J ends, which lost 0 bases and 3 bases, there was a span of 6 bases. Germline V gene lookup returns CDR1 LNHNV and CDR2 YYDKDF (reference sequence). The CDR3 runs to 14 residues. This CDR3 reads CATSRDRFNQPQHF. The CDR3 nucleotides are TGTGCCACCAGCAGAGACCGGTTCAATCAGCCCCAGCATTTT.

CDR3 residues: CASSPQRQGPFSGANVLTF. The CDR3 nucleotides read TGTGCCAGCAGCCCCCAGCGACAGGGTCCCTTCTCTGGGGCCAACGTCCTGACTTTC. The chain uses TRBV7-2 and TRBJ2-6; 7 bases map to TRBD1. CDR1 SGHTA and CDR2 FQGNSA come from the germline V gene. The CDR3 has 19 residues. The ends lost 5 bases at V and 0 bases at J; junction bases unmatched: 13.

The chain employs TRBV6-6 and TRBJ1-2; 8 positions agree with TRBD1. With V trimmed by 4 bases and J by 3 bases, 1 base remained unmatched. The CDR3 is 13 residues long. Germline CDR1 and CDR2: MNHNY and SVGAGI (reference sequence). The CDR3 spells CASSSGGDYGYTF. The CDR3 nucleotides read TGTGCCAGCAGTTCAGGGGGCGACTATGGCTACACCTTC.

The chain has TRBV7-9 and TRBJ2-5, with 7 bases aligning to TRBD1. The CDR3 contains 16 residues. J was trimmed by 10 bases and V by 8 bases; bases with no gene match: 22. Germline CDR1 and CDR2: SEHNR and FQNEAQ (reference sequence). The CDR3 region has the DNA TGTGCCAGCTCTCGACGTCTGGGACAGTACCATGGAGGCCAGTACTTC. This sequence encodes CASSRRLGQYHGGQYF.

This clone has just a few counts. The V gene is TRBV5-6, the J gene TRBJ2-1, with D hard to call. The germline V gene has CDR1 SGHDT and CDR2 YYEEEE. The CDR3 has 15 amino acids. Deletions cut 0 bases from V and 4 bases from J, with 11 bases between. The CDR3 DNA is TGTGCCAGCAGCTTGGTTACTCCCGCGTACAATGAGCAGTTCTTC. Amino acids: CASSLVTPAYNEQFF.

V is TRBV9 and J is TRBJ1-4, with 8 bases aligning to TRBD1. The germline gives CDR1 SGDLS, CDR2 YYNGEE. The CDR3 extends over 15 amino acids. J lost 8 bases, V lost 4 bases, and 10 bases had no gene match. The CDR3 coding sequence is TGTGCCAGCAGCCCCCAGTCGACAGGGGTGGAAAAACTGTTTTTT. Protein sequence: CASSPQSTGVEKLFF.

The gene calls are TRBV19 and TRBJ1-3, with D possibly matching TRBD1 (5 bases). The germline V gene encodes CDR1 LNHDA and CDR2 SQIVND (reference sequence). The V end lost 4 bases, the J end lost 0 bases, and 7 bases lay between the germline ends. The CDR3 runs 14 residues. As DNA, the CDR3 is TGTGCCAGTAGTAACAGGCTCTCTGGAAACACCATATATTTT. Translation gives CASSNRLSGNTIYF.

V usage is TRBV7-2 and J usage is TRBJ2-7, with 7 bases lining up with TRBD1. The germline gives CDR1 SGHTA, CDR2 FQGNSA. Trimming removed 2 bases from V and 2 bases from J; junction bases left unmatched: 3. CDR3 length: 14 residues. The CDR3 sequence is CASSLQTGAYEQYF. As DNA, the CDR3 is TGTGCCAGCAGCTTACAAACAGGGGCCTACGAGCAGTACTTC.

The CDR3 region has the DNA TGTGCCAGCAGCTTAAACGGCGGGATAAGGGAGACCCAGTACTTC. The encoded protein is CASSLNGGIRETQYF. This chain uses TRBV7-2 with TRBJ2-5, with D tentatively TRBD2 (6 bases). Looked up from germline, CDR1 is SGHTA and CDR2 is FQGNSA. This CDR3 has 15 residues. The V end was cut by 2 bases, the J end by 5 bases, with 15 bases between.

This clone was recorded once. The rearrangement joins TRBV19 to TRBJ1-5; a possible D gene is TRBD1 (5 bases). The CDR3 contains 14 residues. The germline V gene encodes CDR1 LNHDA and CDR2 SQIVND (reference sequence). Trimming shortened V by 3 bases and J by 3 bases, and 9 bases separated the two germline ends. In DNA form, the CDR3 reads TGTGCCAGTAGTATTCGGGGGGACAATCAGCCCCAGCATTTT. Amino acids: CASSIRGDNQPQHF.

The rearrangement uses TRBV27 and TRBJ2-1; 12 positions agree with TRBD2. This CDR3 has 15 residues. J gave up 7 bases and V 5 bases, and 6 bases lay outside the gene matches. Germline CDR1 MNHEY, CDR2 SMNVEV (reference sequence). CDR3 region: CASSPPSGGDNEQFF. In DNA form, the CDR3 reads TGTGCCAGCAGTCCACCTAGCGGGGGGGATAATGAGCAGTTCTTC.

The V call is TRBV7-2, the J call TRBJ1-2; possible D gene TRBD1, 6 bases. Trimming took 6 bases from V and 8 from J, leaving 19 bases between them. This CDR3 is 14 amino acids long. CDR1 is SGHTA and CDR2 is FQGNSA in the germline V gene. The CDR3 DNA sequence: TGTGCCAGCAGTCTAGGGGGAAATAGAGGCGGCTACACCTTC. Translating it yields CASSLGGNRGGYTF.

This clone was seen a few times. The chain recombines TRBV6-5 with TRBJ1-5, with 8 positions matching TRBD1. The ends lost 4 bases at V and 7 bases at J; junction bases unmatched: 6. The germline gives CDR1 MNHEY, CDR2 SVGAGI. The CDR3 sequence is 14 residues long. The CDR3 loop is CASSSQGAEQPQHF. The CDR3 coding sequence is TGTGCCAGCAGTTCTCAGGGGGCTGAACAGCCCCAGCATTTT.

The rearrangement uses TRBV6-5 and TRBJ1-2; maybe TRBD1 (6 bases). V was pared by 5 bases and J by 4 bases, with 11 bases between. From germline, CDR1 is MNHEY and CDR2 SVGAGI. The CDR3 length is 13 residues. As DNA, the CDR3 is TGTGCCAGCAGTCGGACAGATGTCTATGGCTACACCTTC. This translates into CASSRTDVYGYTF.

The chain recombines TRBV7-9 with TRBJ2-3, with D possibly being TRBD2 (6 bases). This CDR3 is 19 amino acids long. Germline V gives CDR1 SEHNR, CDR2 FQNEAQ (reference sequence). V was shortened by 0 bases and J by 3 bases, with 22 bases between the two germline ends. CDR3 DNA sequence: TGTGCCAGCAGCTTAGCTTCATTCGGGGGTGTGGGCGAGACAGATACGCAGTATTTT. The encoded protein is CASSLASFGGVGETDTQYF.

This rearrangement joins TRBV2 to TRBJ2-5, with D perhaps matching TRBD2 (6 bases). The V end was cut by 2 bases, the J end by 4 bases, with 11 bases between. CDR3 length: 14 amino acids. The germline gives CDR1 SNHLY, CDR2 FYNNEI. The CDR3 here is CASSESAGRETQYF. Here the CDR3 DNA reads TGTGCCAGCAGTGAAAGTGCGGGACGAGAGACCCAGTACTTC.

The chain carries TRBV7-9 and TRBJ1-3; TRBD1 matches at 11 bases. CDR3 size: 16 residues. In germline, CDR1 is SEHNR, CDR2 FQNEAQ (reference sequence). The J segment lost 5 bases and the V segment lost 4 bases, leaving 7 bases of the junction unmatched. The CDR3 coding sequence is TGTGCCAGCAGCTCTCCGGGACAGGGGGGCAGAAACACCATATATTTT. This codes for CASSSPGQGGRNTIYF.

This clone showed up just a few times. The CDR3 is CASSPNRDRNTEAFF. The CDR3 coding sequence is TGTGCCAGCTCACCCAACCGGGACAGGAACACTGAAGCTTTCTTT. The chain has TRBV18 and TRBJ1-1; 7 bases agree with TRBD1. V gave up 3 bases and J gave up 1 base; unmatched junction bases: 5. Per germline, CDR1 KGHSH and CDR2 LQKENI. This CDR3 region has 15 residues.

This chain joins TRBV6-5 and TRBJ2-3, with 9 bases that match TRBD2. This CDR3 is 16 amino acids long. The junction had 6 bases not matched to a gene; V was cut back by 4 bases and J by 1 base. CDR1 and CDR2 from the germline V gene are MNHEY and SVGAGI. The CDR3 sequence is CASSSAWTSGTDTQYF. The CDR3 DNA sequence: TGTGCCAGCAGTTCGGCCTGGACTAGCGGCACAGATACGCAGTATTTT.

The rearrangement links TRBV19 to TRBJ2-5, with a weak D call TRBD2 (6 bases). Trimming pared 3 bases from V and 1 base from J, leaving 9 bases between. There are 14 residues in the CDR3. Germline lookup yields CDR1 LNHDA and CDR2 SQIVND (reference sequence). DNA for the CDR3: TGTGCCAGTAGTATCGGGGGAGTCCAAGAGACCCAGTACTTC. Translated, it gives CASSIGGVQETQYF.

The chain is built from TRBV9 and TRBJ2-1; 12 bases are a match to TRBD2. Trimming cost V 2 bases and J 5 bases; bases outside gene matches: 14. Germline-derived CDR1 and CDR2 are SGDLS and YYNGEE. The CDR3 has 19 residues. CDR3 loop: CASSVGRVASGRDDNEQFF. The DNA of the CDR3 is TGTGCCAGCAGCGTGGGTCGTGTGGCTAGCGGGAGGGATGACAATGAGCAGTTCTTC.

The genes are TRBV19 and TRBJ2-3; 8 bases agree with TRBD1. With V trimmed by 5 bases and J by 0 bases, 10 bases remained unmatched. Germline loops: CDR1 LNHDA, CDR2 SQIVND (reference sequence). CDR3 length: 17 residues. CDR3 loop: CASSSGTGSGSTDTQYF. CDR3 nucleotides: TGTGCCAGTAGTTCGGGGACAGGTAGTGGGAGCACAGATACGCAGTATTTT. The full variable domain, rest sourced from reference TRBV19 and TRBJ2-3, is DGGITQSPKYLFRKEGQNVTLSCEQNLNHDAMYWYRQDPGQGLRLIYYSQIVNDFQKGDIAEGYSVSREKKESFPLTVTSAQKNPTAFYLCASSSGTGSGSTDTQYFGPGTRLTVL.

As for this clone: Distinct nucleotide sequences in the sample also encode this CDR3. J is TRBJ2-7 and V is TRBV7-2; D may be TRBD2 (6 bases). CDR3 length equals 12 residues. Germline V gene data show CDR1 as SGHTA and CDR2 as FQGNSA. The V and J ends lost 2 bases and 9 bases respectively, with 11 bases between them. CDR3 amino acids: CASSLSGEAQYF. CDR3 in DNA: TGTGCCAGCAGCTTAAGTGGGGAGGCGCAGTACTTC.

The genes are TRBV7-8 and TRBJ1-2, with D tentatively TRBD1 (5 bases). V was trimmed by 5 bases and J by 8 bases, leaving 15 bases between them. The CDR3 runs 13 residues. Germline assignment: CDR1 SGHVS and CDR2 FQNEAQ. The CDR3 DNA reads TGTGCCAGCAGCCCAGGGACTCTCCCGGGCTACACCTTC. Its translation is CASSPGTLPGYTF.